The source of this TCR beta chain is a study of blood T cell repertoires in COVID-19. Background on the study: From T cells, B-cell-depleted T cells, or PBMCs came the material, which was cDNA or gDNA.

Method: immunoSEQ multiplex PCR; TCRdb's copy keeps in-frame clones and lacks some. The top ten clones hold 4% of a sample with approximately 150,000 clones, around 90% of them seen once. Study members were between roughly 18 and 89 years old and lived in 25 or so US regions. Cohorts were assigned according to the clinical history that participants reported. This CDR3 region has 16 residues. CDR1 is LNHDA and CDR2 is SQIVND in the germline V gene (reference sequence). Germline trimming cut 5 bases from V and 7 bases from J; bases unmatched to any gene: 8. The specimen sequenced was PBMCs or T cells enriched from blood (not recorded which). This TCR derives from a middle-aged woman who had been exposed to COVID-19. The J gene is TRBJ2-1, the V gene TRBV19; 13 bases fit TRBD2. CDR3 region: CASSSSTSGRTNEQFF. In DNA, the CDR3 is TGTGCCAGTAGTTCCTCGACTAGCGGGAGGACTAATGAGCAGTTCTTC.